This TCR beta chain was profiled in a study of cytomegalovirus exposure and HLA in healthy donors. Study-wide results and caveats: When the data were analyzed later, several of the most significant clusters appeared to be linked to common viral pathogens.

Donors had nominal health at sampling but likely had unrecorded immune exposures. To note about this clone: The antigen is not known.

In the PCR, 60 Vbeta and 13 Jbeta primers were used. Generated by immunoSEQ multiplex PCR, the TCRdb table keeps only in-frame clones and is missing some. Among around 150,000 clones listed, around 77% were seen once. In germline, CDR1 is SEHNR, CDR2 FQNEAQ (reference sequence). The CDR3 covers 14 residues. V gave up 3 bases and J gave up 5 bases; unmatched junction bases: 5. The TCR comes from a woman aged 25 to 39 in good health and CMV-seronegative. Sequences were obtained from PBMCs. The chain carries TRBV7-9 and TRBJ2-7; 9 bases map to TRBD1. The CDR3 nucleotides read TGTGCCAGCAGCTTCGGGACAGGGATCCACGAGCAGTACTTC. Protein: CASSFGTGIHEQYF. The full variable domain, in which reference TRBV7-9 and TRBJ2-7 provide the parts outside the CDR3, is DTGVSQNPRHKITKRGQNVTFRCDPISEHNRLYWYRQTLGQGPEFLTYFQNEAQLEKSRLLSDRFSAERPKGSFSTLEIQRTEQGDSAMYLCASSFGTGIHEQYFGPGTRLTVT.